The T cell receptor (beta chain) described here comes from a study of a mutant IDH1 vaccine in newly diagnosed glioma. The CDR3 totals 11 residues. Germline lookup yields CDR1 SQVTM and CDR2 ANQGSEA. Trimming took off 6 bases at V and 6 bases at J, with 11 bases between the two ends. Here immunoSEQ multiplex PCR was the method, and the copy in TCRdb shows in-frame clones only, minus some. Of 30,000 or so clones listed, more than 85% were seen once; the top ten hold around 4.9%. Noted time point: baseline, week 1 (first vaccination visit). Treatment specified: pre-vaccination baseline after standard-of-care therapy.

This receptor was obtained from a woman between 35 and 50 years old with glioma. Specimen: PBMCs, collected from a glioma patient treated with radiotherapy, temozolomide or both. The chain recombines TRBV29-1 with TRBJ1-1; D perhaps matches TRBD1 (6 bases). The chain's CDR3 is CSVRQGSEAFF. The CDR3 DNA is TGCAGCGTGCGTCAGGGGTCTGAAGCTTTCTTT. The full variable domain, rest sourced from reference TRBV29-1 and TRBJ1-1, is SAVISQKPSRDICQRGTSLTIQCQVDSQVTMMFWYRQQPGQSLTLIATANQGSEATYESGFVIDKFPISRPNLTFSTLTVSNMSPEDSSIYLCSVRQGSEAFFGQGTRLTVV.